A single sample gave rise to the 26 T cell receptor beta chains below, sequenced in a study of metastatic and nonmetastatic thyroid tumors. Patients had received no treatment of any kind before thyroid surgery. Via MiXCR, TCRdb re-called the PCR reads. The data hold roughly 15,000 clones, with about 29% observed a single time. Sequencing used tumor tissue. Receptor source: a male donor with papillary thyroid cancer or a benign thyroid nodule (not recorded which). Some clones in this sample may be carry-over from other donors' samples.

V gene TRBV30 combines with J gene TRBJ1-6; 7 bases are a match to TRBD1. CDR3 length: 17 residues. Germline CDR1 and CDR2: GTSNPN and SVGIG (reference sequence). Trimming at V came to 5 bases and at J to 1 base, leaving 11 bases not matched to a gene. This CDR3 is CAWGDSFLRSYNSPLHF. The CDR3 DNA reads TGTGCCTGGGGGGACAGTTTTTTGCGTTCCTATAATTCACCCCTCCACTTT.

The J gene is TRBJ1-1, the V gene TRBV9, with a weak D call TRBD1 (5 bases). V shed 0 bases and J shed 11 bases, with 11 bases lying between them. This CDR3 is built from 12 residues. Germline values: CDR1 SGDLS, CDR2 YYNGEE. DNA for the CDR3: TGTGCCAGCAGCGTAGGTGAAGAGGGGGCTTTCTTT. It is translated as CASSVGEEGAFF.

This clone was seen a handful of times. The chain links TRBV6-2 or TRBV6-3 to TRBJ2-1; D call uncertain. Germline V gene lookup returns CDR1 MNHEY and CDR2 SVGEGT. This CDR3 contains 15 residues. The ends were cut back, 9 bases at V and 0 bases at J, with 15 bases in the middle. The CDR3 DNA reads TGTGCCAGTCTTCTTTACCCGAGCTCCTACAATGAGCAGTTCTTC. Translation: CASLLYPSSYNEQFF.

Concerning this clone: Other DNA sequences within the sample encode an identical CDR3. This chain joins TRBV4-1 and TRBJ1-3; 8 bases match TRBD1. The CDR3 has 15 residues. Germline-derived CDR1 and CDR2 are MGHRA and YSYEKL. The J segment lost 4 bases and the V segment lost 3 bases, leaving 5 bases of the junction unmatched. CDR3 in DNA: TGCGCCAGCAGCCAGGAGGACAGGGCCGGAAACACCATATATTTT. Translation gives CASSQEDRAGNTIYF.

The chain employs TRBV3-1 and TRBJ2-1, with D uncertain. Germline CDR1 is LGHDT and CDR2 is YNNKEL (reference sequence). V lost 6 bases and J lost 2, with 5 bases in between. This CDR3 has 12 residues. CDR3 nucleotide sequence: TGTGCCAGCAGTCCAACCTACAATGAGCAGTTCTTC. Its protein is CASSPTYNEQFF.

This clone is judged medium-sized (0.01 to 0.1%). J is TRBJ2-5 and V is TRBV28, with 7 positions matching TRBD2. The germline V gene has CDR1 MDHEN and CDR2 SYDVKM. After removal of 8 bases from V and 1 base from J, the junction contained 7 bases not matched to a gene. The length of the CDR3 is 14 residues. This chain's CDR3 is CASAMGGTQETQYF. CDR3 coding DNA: TGTGCCAGCGCGATGGGGGGGACCCAAGAGACCCAGTACTTC.

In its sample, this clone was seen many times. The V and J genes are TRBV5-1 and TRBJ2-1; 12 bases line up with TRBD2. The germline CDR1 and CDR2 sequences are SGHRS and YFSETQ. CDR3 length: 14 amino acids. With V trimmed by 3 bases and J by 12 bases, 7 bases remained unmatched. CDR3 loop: CASSSGLTSGRQFF. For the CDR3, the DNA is TGCGCCAGCAGCTCGGGGCTGACTAGCGGGAGGCAGTTCTTC.

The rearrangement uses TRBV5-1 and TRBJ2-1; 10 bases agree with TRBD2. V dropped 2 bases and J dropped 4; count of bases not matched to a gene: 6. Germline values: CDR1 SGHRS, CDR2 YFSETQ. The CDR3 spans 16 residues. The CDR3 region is CASSLDLAGVYNEQFF. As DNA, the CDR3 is TGCGCCAGCAGCTTAGATCTAGCGGGGGTGTACAATGAGCAGTTCTTC.

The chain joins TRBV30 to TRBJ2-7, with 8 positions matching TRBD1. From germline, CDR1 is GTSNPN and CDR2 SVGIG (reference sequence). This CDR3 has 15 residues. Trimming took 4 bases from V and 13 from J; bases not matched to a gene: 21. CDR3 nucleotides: TGTGCCTGGACGCCTCAACCAGGGGGCAAGTACGATCATTACTTC. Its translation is CAWTPQPGGKYDHYF.

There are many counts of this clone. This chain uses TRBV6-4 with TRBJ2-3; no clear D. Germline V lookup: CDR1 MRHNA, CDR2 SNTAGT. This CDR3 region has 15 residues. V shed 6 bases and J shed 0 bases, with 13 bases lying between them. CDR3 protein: CASSDGVGSTDTQYF. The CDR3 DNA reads TGTGCCAGCAGCGACGGTGTGGGGAGCACAGATACGCAGTATTTT.

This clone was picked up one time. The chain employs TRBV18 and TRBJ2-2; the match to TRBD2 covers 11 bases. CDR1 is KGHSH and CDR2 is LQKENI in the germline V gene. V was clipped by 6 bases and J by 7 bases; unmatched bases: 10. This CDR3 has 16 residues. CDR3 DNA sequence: TGTGCCAGCTCGTATACTAGCGGGAGAGGCGACGGGGAGCTGTTTTTT. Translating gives CASSYTSGRGDGELFF.

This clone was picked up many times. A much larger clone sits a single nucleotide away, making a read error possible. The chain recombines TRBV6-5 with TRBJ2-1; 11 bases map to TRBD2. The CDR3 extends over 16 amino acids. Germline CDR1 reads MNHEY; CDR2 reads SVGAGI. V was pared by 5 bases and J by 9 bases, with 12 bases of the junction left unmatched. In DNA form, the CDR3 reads TGTGCCAGCAGTGTACTCATAGCGGGAGGGGTGGGTGAGCAGTTCTTC. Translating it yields CASSVLIAGGVGEQFF.

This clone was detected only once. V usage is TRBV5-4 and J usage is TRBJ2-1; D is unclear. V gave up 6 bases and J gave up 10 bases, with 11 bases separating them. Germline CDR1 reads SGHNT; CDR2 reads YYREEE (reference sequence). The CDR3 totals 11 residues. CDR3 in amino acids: CASTSFEEQFF. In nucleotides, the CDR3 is TGTGCCAGCACTTCGTTCGAGGAGCAGTTCTTC. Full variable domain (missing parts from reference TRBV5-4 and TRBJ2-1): ETGVTQSPTHLIKTRGQQVTLRCSSQSGHNTVSWYQQALGQGPQFIFQYYREEENGRGNFPPRFSGLQFPNYSSELNVNALELDDSALYLCASTSFEEQFFGPGTRLTVL.

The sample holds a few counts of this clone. This chain's CDR3 is CAWEGRNTEAFF. In DNA, the CDR3 is TGTGCCTGGGAGGGGAGGAACACTGAAGCTTTCTTT. The J gene is TRBJ1-1, the V gene TRBV30, with TRBD1 as a possible D gene (5 bases). The CDR3 extends over 12 amino acids. CDR1 GTSNPN and CDR2 SVGIG come from the germline V gene (reference sequence). V was pared by 5 bases and J by 1 base, with 8 bases between.

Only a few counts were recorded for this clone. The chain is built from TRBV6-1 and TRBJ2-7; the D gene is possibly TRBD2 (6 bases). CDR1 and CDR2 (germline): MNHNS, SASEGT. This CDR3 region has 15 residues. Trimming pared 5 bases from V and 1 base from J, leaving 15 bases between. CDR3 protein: CASSPDGGGSYEQYF. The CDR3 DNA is TGTGCCAGCAGTCCCGACGGGGGAGGATCCTACGAGCAGTACTTC.

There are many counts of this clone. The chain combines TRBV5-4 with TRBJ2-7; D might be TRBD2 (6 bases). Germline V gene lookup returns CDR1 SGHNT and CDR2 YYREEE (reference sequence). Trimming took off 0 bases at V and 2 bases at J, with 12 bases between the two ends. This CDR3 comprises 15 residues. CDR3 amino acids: CASSLVLSGAYEQYF. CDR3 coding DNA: TGTGCCAGCAGCTTGGTTTTGTCGGGGGCCTACGAGCAGTACTTC.

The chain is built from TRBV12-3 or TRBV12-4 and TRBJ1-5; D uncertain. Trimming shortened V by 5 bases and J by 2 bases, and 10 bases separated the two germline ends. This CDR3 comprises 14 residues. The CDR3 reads CASSGVFGNQPQHF. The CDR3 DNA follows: TGTGCCAGCAGTGGGGTTTTCGGCAATCAGCCCCAGCATTTT.

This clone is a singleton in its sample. The CDR3, as DNA: TGTGCCTGGAGTGTACAGGGGTTAGAAGAGACCCAGTACTTC. This encodes CAWSVQGLEETQYF. This rearrangement joins TRBV30 to TRBJ2-5; 7 bases line up with TRBD1. CDR1 GTSNPN and CDR2 SVGIG come from the germline V gene (reference sequence). The junction had 4 bases not matched to a gene; V was cut back by 0 bases and J by 3 bases. The CDR3 spans 14 residues.

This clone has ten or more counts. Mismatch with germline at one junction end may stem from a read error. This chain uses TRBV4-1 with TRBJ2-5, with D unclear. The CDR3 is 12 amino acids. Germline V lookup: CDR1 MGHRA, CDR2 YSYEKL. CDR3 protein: CASSPSTEAQYF. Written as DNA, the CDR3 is TGCGCCAGCAGCCCGAGCACAGAGGCCCAGTACTTC.

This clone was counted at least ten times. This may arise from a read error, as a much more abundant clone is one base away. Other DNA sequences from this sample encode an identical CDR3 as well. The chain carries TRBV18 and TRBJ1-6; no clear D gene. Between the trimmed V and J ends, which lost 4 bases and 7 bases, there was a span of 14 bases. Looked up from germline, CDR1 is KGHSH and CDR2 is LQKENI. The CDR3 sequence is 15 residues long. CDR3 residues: CASSLAVVGNSPLHF. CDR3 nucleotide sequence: TGTGCCAGCTCACTCGCGGTGGTGGGCAATTCACCCCTCCACTTT.

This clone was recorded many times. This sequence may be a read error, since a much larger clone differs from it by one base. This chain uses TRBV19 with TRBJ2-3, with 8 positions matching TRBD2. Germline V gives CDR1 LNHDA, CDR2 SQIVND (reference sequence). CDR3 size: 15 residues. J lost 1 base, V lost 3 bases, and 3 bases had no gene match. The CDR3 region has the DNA TGTGCCAGTAGTATTTTAGCGGGGCGCACAGATACGCAGTATTTT. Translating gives CASSILAGRTDTQYF. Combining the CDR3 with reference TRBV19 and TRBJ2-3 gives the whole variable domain DGGITQSPKYLFRKEGQNVTLSCEQNLNHDAMYWYRQDPGQGLRLIYYSQIVNDFQKGDIAEGYSVSREKKESFPLTVTSAQKNPTAFYLCASSILAGRTDTQYFGPGTRLTVL.

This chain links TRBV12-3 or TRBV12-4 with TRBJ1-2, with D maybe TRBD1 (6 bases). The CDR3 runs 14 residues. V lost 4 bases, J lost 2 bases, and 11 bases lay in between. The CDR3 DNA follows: TGTGCCAGCAGTTCAATCCAGGGGAACTATGGCTACACCTTC. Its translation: CASSSIQGNYGYTF.

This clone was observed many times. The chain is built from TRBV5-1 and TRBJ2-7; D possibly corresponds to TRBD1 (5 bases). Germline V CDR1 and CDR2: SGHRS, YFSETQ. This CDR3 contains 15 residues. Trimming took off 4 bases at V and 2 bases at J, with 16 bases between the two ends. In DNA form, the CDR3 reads TGCGCCAGCAGCCAGCAGGGAAGTTCAACCTACGAGCAGTACTTC. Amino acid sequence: CASSQQGSSTYEQYF.

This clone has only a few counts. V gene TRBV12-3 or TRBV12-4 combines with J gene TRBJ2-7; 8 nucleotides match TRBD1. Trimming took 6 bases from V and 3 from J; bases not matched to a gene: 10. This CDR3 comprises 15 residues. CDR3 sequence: CASSPAPGTGYEQYF. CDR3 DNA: TGTGCCAGCAGCCCCGCCCCCGGGACAGGCTACGAGCAGTACTTC.

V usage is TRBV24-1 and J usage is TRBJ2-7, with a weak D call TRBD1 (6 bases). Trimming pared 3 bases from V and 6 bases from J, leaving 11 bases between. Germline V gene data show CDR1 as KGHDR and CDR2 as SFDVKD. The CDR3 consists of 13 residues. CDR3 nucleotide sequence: TGTGCCACCAGTGATCGAACAGGGCTCGAGCAGTACTTC. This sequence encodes CATSDRTGLEQYF.

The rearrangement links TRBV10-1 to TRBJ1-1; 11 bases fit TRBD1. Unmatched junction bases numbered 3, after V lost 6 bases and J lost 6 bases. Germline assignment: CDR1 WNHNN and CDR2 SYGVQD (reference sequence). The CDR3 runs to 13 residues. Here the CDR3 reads CASSTGQGAEAFF. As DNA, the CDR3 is TGCGCCAGCAGCACGGGACAGGGGGCTGAAGCTTTCTTT.